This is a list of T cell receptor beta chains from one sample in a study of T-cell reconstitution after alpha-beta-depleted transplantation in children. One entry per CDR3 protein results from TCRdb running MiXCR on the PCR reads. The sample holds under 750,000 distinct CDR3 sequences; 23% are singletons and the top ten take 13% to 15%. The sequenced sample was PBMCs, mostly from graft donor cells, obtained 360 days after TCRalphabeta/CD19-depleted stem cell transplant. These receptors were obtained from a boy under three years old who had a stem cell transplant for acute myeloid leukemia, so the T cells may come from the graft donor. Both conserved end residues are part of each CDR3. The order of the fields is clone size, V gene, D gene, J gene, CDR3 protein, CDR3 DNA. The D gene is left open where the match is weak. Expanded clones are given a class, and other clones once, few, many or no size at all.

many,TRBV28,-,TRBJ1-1,CASSLRGGEFDTEAFF,TGTGCCAGCAGTTTACGGGGCGGGGAGTTTGACACTGAAGCTTTCTTT
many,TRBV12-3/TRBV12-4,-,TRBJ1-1,CASSWPNTEAFF,TGTGCCAGCAGCTGGCCTAACACTGAAGCTTTCTTT
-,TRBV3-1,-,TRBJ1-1,CASSHEGGDTEAFF,TGTGCCAGCAGCCATGAGGGGGGGGACACTGAAGCTTTCTTT
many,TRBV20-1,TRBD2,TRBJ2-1,CSARDLPIAGDDNEQFF,TGCAGTGCTAGAGATCTACCGATTGCGGGGGACGACAATGAGCAGTTCTTC
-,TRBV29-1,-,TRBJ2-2,CSVEGFLGGTGELFF,TGCAGCGTTGAGGGGTTCTTAGGGGGGACCGGGGAGCTGTTTTTT
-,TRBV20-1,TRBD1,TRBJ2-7,CSAGTGENYEQYF,TGCAGTGCGGGGACAGGGGAAAACTACGAGCAGTACTTC
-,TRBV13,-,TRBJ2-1,CASSLEGGGQDEQFF,TGTGCCAGCAGCTTAGAAGGGGGGGGCCAAGATGAGCAGTTCTTC
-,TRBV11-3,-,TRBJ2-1,CASSLVSTPTDEQFF,TGTGCCAGCAGCTTGGTCTCTACGCCCACGGATGAGCAGTTCTTC
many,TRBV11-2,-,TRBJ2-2,CASSLKAMNTGELFF,TGTGCCAGCAGCTTAAAAGCCATGAACACCGGGGAGCTGTTTTTT
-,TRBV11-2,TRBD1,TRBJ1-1,CASSPGDSAGTEAFF,TGTGCCAGCAGCCCCGGGGACAGCGCGGGTACTGAAGCTTTCTTT
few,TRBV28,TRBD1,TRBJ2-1,CASSSTRDRANEQFF,TGTGCCAGCAGTTCAACAAGGGACAGGGCCAATGAGCAGTTCTTC
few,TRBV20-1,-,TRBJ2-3,CSAREATTQYF,TGCAGTGCTAGAGAGGCTACCACGCAGTATTTT
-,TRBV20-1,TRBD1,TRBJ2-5,CSASWDRGPRVETQYF,TGCAGTGCTAGTTGGGACAGGGGACCTCGGGTGGAGACCCAGTACTTC
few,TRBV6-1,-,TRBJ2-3,CATRVFPSSTDTQYF,TGTGCCACCCGAGTCTTCCCCTCTAGCACAGATACGCAGTATTTT
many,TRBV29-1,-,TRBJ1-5,CSVLTQGTNQPQHF,TGCAGCGTTCTGACACAGGGTACCAATCAGCCCCAGCATTTT
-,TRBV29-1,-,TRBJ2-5,CSVERDGTPAQETQYF,TGCAGCGTTGAAAGGGATGGGACCCCTGCCCAAGAGACCCAGTACTTC
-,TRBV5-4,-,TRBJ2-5,CASSGRGVIQETQYF,TGTGCCAGCAGCGGAAGAGGGGTGATCCAAGAGACCCAGTACTTC
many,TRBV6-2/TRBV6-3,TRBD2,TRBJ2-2,CASTKAGARDTGELFF,TGTGCCAGCACAAAAGCGGGGGCGAGAGACACCGGGGAGCTGTTTTTT
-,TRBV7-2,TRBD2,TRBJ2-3,CASSISGGSADTQYF,TGTGCCAGCAGCATTAGCGGGGGTAGCGCAGATACGCAGTATTTT
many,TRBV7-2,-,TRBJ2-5,CASSLVYQSETQYF,TGTGCCAGCAGCTTAGTTTACCAGTCAGAGACCCAGTACTTC
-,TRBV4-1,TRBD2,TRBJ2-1,CASSQGTSGGGYNEQFF,TGCGCCAGCAGCCAAGGGACTAGCGGGGGAGGCTACAATGAGCAGTTCTTC
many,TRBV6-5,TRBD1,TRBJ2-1,CASSQQGSSYNEQFF,TGTGCCAGCAGCCAACAGGGGAGCTCCTACAATGAGCAGTTCTTC
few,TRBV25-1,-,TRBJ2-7,CASSQGEQYF,TGTGCCAGCAGTCAAGGGGAGCAGTACTTC
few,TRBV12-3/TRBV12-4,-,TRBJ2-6,CASSIGSGANVLTF,TGTGCCAGCAGTATTGGGTCTGGGGCCAACGTCCTGACTTTC
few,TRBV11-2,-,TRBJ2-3,CASSPYSPPLGDTDTQYF,TGTGCCAGCAGCCCCTATTCACCCCCACTAGGGGACACAGATACGCAGTATTTT